This record covers a single T cell receptor (beta chain). Sequenced by immunoSEQ multiplex PCR; TCRdb stores in-frame clones only, minus some. The sample shows hundreds of thousands of clones, 92% of them seen only once. These data belong to a study of Ad26.COV2.S vaccination and SARS-CoV-2 variants. In the study overall: Participants got Ad26.COV2.S intramuscularly, once or twice 56 days apart.

Treatment of the sample: about 20 received Ad26.COV2.S at low or high dose, single or two shots; 5 received placebo; per-sample allocation not given. The study sampled participants on day 63 after the first vaccine or placebo injection. CDR3 length: 17 amino acids. The sequence was collected from a person aged 18-65 years who received the Ad26.COV2.S COVID-19 vaccine or a placebo. The V gene is TRBV7-5, the J gene TRBJ2-7. TRBV7-5 is designated a pseudogene. This specimen was peripheral blood, taken in a trial of Ad26.COV2.S vaccine versus placebo. CDR3: CARSFYPDWTTYYEQYF. The CDR3 region has the DNA TGTGCCAGAAGCTTTTACCCCGATTGGACGACCTACTACGAGCAGTACTTC.